This T cell receptor (beta chain) was captured by sequencing in a study of cytomegalovirus exposure and HLA in healthy donors. Across the study: Per a later analysis, the roughly 690 first-cohort and over 90 validation repertoires shared one platform. General observations from the study: Some TCR beta chains (roughly 150 of them) were listed as cytomegalovirus-associated.

On this clone: Antigen: not known.

Clones were sequenced by immunoSEQ multiplex PCR, and TCRdb holds only the in-frame ones, with some missing. Found here are about 49,000 clones, around 94% of them singletons; the top ten hold roughly 1.4%. What was sequenced was PBMCs. The TCR originated in a man between 18 and 35 years old in good health and CMV-seronegative.

For the CDR3, the DNA is TGCGCCAGCTGGCAGGGACTAGCGGGACATGGGGATACGCAGTATTTT. It encodes CASWQGLAGHGDTQYF. The rearrangement joins TRBV5-1 to TRBJ2-3, with 13 bases identical to TRBD2. J lost 6 bases, V lost 7 bases, and 11 bases had no gene match. Germline-derived CDR1 and CDR2 are SGHRS and YFSETQ. The CDR3 length is 16 residues.